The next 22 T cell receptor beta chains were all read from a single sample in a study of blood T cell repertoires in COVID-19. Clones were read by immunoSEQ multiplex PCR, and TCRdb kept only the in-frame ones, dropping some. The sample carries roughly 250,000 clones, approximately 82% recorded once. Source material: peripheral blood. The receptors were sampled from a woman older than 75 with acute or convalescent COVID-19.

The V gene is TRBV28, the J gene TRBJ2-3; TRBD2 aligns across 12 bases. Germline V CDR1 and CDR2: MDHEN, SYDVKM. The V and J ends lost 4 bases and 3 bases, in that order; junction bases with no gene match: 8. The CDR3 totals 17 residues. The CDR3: CASSSYRTSGKTDTQYF. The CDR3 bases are TGTGCCAGCAGTTCCTACCGGACTAGCGGGAAAACAGATACGCAGTATTTT.

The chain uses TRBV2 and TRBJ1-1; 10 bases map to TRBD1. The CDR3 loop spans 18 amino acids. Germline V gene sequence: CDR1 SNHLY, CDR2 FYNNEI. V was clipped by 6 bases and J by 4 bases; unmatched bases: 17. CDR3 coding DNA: TGTGCCAGCAGATCGACAGGGGGCCGGCTCGGGATTGGCACTGAAGCTTTCTTT. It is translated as CASRSTGGRLGIGTEAFF.

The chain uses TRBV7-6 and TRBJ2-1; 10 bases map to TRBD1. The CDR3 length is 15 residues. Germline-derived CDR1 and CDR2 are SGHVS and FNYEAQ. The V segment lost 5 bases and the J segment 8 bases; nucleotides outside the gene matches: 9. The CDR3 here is CASSARGQGGDEQFF. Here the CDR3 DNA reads TGTGCCAGCAGCGCCCGCGGACAGGGGGGCGATGAGCAGTTCTTC.

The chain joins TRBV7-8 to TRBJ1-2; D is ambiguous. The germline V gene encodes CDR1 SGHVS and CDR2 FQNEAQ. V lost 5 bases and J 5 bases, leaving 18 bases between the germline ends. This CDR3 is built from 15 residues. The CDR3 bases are TGTGCCAGCAGCCCTGAGCGAGGACGGACTTATGGCTACACCTTC. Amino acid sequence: CASSPERGRTYGYTF.

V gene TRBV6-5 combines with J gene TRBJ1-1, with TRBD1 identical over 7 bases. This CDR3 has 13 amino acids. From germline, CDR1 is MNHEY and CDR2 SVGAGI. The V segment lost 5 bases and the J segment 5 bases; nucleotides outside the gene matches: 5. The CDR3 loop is CASSPTGRTEAFF. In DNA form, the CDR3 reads TGTGCCAGCAGTCCGACAGGGAGGACTGAAGCTTTCTTT.

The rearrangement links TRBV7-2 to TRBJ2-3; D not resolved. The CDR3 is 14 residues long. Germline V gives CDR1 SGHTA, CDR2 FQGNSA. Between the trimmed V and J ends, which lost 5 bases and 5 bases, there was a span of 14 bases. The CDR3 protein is CASSPAPPGDTQYF. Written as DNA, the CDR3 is TGTGCCAGCAGCCCCGCCCCCCCGGGAGATACGCAGTATTTT.

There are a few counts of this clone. The CDR3 DNA reads TGTGCCAGCAGTTATGGACAGATGAATCAGCCCCAGCATTTT. The encoded protein is CASSYGQMNQPQHF. The chain links TRBV6-2 or TRBV6-3 to TRBJ1-5; D may be TRBD1 (6 bases). Germline V CDR1 and CDR2: MNHEY, SVGEGT. V was clipped by 3 bases and J by 4 bases, with 10 bases between them. This CDR3 contains 14 residues.

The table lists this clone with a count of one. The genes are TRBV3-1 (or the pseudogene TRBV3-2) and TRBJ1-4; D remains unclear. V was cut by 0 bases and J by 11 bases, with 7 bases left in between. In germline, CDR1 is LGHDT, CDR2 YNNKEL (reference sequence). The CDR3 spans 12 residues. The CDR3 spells CASSQDGQKLFF. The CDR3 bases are TGTGCCAGCAGCCAAGATGGCCAGAAACTGTTTTTT.

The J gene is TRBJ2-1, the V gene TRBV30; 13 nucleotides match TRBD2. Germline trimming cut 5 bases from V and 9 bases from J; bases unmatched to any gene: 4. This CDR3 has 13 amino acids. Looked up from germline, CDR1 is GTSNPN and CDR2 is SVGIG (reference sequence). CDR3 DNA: TGTGCCTGGCGGACTAGCGGGAGAGGTGAGCAGTTCTTC. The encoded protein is CAWRTSGRGEQFF.

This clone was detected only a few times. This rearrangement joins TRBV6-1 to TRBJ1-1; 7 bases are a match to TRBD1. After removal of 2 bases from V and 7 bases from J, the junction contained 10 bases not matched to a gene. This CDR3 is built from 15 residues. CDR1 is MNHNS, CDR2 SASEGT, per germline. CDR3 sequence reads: CASSERQGRGDEAFF. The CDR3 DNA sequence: TGTGCCAGCAGTGAACGACAGGGCCGTGGGGATGAAGCTTTCTTT.

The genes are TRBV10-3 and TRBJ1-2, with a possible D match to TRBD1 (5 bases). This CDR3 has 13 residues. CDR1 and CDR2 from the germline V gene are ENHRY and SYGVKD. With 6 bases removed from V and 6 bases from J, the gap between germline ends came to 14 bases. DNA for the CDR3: TGTGCCATCAGGGGGGACTCCCCGGATGGCTACACCTTC. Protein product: CAIRGDSPDGYTF.

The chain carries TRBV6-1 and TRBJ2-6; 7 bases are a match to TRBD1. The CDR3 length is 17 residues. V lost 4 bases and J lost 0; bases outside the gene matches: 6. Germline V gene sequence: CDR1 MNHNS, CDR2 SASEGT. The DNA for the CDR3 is TGTGCCAGCAGTGGGGGACAGAATCCCTCTGGGGCCAACGTCCTGACTTTC. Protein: CASSGGQNPSGANVLTF.

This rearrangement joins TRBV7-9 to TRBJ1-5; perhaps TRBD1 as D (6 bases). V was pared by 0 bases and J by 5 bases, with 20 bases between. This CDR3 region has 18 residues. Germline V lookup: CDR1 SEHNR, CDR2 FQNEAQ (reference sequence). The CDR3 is CASSLAPVRDTADQPQHF. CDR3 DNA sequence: TGTGCCAGCAGCTTAGCACCCGTACGGGACACCGCCGATCAGCCCCAGCATTTT.

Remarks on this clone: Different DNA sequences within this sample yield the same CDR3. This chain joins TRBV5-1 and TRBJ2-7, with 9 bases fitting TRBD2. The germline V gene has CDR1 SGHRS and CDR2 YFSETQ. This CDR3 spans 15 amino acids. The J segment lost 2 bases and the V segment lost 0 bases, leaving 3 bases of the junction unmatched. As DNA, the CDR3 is TGCGCCAGCAGCTTGGAACTAGCGGGTGCCTACGAGCAGTACTTC. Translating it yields CASSLELAGAYEQYF.

The CDR3 spells CASGLAGASNTGELFF. CDR3 nucleotide sequence: TGTGCCAGTGGACTAGCGGGGGCTTCGAACACCGGGGAGCTGTTTTTT. The chain is built from TRBV7-9 and TRBJ2-2; TRBD2 agrees at 13 bases. V lost 9 bases and J lost 0; bases outside the gene matches: 4. The CDR3 consists of 16 residues. Germline loops: CDR1 SEHNR, CDR2 FQNEAQ (reference sequence). Drawing the rest from reference TRBV7-9 and TRBJ2-2, the complete variable domain is DTGVSQNPRHKITKRGQNVTFRCDPISEHNRLYWYRQTLGQGPEFLTYFQNEAQLEKSRLLSDRFSAERPKGSFSTLEIQRTEQGDSAMYLCASGLAGASNTGELFFGEGSRLTVL.

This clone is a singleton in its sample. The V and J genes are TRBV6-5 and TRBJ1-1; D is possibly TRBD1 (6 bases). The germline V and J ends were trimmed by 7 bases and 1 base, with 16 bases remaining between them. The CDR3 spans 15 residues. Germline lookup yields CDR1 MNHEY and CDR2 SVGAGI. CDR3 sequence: CASKIAGQKNTEAFF. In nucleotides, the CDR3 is TGTGCCAGCAAGATTGCCGGACAGAAGAACACTGAAGCTTTCTTT.

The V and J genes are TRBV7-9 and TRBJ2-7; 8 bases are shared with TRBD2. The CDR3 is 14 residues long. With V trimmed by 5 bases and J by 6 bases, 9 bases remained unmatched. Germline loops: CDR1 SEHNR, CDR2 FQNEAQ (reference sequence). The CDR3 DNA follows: TGTGCCAGCAGCCCATCCGGGGGGGGGAGCGAGCAGTACTTC. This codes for CASSPSGGGSEQYF.

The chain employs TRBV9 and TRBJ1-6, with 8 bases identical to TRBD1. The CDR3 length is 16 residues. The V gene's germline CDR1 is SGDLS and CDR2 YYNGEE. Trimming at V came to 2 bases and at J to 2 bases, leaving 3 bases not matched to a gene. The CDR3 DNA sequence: TGTGCCAGCAGCGTGGCGGACAGGGCCTATAATTCACCCCTCCACTTT. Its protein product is CASSVADRAYNSPLHF. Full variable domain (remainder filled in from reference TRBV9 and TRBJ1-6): DSGVTQTPKHLITATGQRVTLRCSPRSGDLSVYWYQQSLDQGLQFLIQYYNGEERAKGNILERFSAQQFPDLHSELNLSSLELGDSALYFCASSVADRAYNSPLHFGNGTRLTVT.

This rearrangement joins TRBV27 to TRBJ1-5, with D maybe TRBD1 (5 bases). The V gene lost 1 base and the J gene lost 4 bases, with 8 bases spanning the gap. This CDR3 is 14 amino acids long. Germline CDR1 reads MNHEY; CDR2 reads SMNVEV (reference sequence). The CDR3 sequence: CASSLWQGNQPQHF. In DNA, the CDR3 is TGTGCCAGCAGTTTATGGCAGGGAAATCAGCCCCAGCATTTT.

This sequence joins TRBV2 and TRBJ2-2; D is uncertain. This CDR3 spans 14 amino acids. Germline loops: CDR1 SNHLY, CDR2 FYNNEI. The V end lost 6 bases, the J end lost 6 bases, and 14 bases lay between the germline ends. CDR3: CASRGPVKAGELFF. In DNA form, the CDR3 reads TGTGCCAGCAGGGGCCCCGTCAAAGCCGGGGAGCTGTTTTTT.

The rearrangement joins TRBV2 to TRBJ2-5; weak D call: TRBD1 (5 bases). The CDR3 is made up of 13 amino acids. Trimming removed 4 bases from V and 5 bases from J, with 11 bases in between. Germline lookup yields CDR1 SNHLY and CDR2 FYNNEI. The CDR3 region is CASSAGRLETQYF. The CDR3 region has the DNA TGTGCCAGCAGTGCAGGGCGCCTCGAGACCCAGTACTTC.

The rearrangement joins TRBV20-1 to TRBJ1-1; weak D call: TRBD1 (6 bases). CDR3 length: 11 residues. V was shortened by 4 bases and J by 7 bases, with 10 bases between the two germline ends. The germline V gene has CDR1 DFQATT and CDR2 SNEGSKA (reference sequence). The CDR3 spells CSAKGDLEAFF. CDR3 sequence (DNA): TGCAGTGCTAAGGGGGACCTTGAAGCTTTCTTT.